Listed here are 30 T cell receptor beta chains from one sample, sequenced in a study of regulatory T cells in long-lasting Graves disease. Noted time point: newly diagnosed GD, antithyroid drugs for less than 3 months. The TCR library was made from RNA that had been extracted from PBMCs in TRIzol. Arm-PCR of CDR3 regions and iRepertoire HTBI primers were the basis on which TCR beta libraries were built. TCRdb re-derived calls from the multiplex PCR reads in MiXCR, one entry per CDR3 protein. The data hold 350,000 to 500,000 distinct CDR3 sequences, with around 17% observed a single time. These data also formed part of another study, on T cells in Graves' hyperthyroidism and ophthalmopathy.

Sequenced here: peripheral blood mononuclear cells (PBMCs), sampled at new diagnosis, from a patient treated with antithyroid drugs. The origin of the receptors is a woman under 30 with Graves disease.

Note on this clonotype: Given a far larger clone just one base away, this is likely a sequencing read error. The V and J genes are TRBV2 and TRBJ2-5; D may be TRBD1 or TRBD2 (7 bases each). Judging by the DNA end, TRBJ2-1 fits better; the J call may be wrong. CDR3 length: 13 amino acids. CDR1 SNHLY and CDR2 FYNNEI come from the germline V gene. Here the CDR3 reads CASGGDSYNGQFF. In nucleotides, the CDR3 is TGTGCCAGCGGGGGGGACAGCTACAATGGGCAGTTCTTC.

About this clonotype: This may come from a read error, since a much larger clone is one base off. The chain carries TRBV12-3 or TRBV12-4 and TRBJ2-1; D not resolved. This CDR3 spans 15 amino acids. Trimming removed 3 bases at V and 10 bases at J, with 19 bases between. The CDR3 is CASSFSDDDSYEQFF. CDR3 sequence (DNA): TGTGCCAGCAGTTTTTCCGACGACGATTCCTACGAGCAGTTCTTC.

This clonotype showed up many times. The CDR3 protein is CASSFGPGGQPEQFF. CDR3 nucleotide sequence: TGTGCCAGCAGCTTTGGGCCCGGAGGACAACCCGAGCAGTTCTTC. The chain is built from TRBV5-5 and TRBJ2-1; D is tentatively TRBD1 or TRBD2 (5 bases each). CDR3 size: 15 residues. Germline V CDR1 and CDR2: SGHKS, YYEKEE (reference sequence). Between the trimmed V and J ends, which lost 2 bases and 10 bases, there was a span of 19 bases.

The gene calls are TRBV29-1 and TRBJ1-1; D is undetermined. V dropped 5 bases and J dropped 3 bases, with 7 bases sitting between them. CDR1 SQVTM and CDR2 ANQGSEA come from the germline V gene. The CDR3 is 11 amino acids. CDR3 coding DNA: TGCAGCGTTATTGTGGACACTGAAGCTTTCTTT. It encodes CSVIVDTEAFF.

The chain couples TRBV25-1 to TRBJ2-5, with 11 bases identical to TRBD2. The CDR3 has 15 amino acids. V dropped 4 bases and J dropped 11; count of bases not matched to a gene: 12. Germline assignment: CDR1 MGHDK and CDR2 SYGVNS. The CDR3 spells CASSGLAGGPVEQYF. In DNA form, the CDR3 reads TGTGCCAGCAGTGGTTTAGCGGGAGGGCCGGTAGAGCAGTACTTC.

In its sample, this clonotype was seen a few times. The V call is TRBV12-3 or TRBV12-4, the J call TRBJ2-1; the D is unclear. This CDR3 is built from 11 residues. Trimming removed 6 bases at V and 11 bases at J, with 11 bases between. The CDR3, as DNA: TGTGCCAGCAGCACCATTAATCAGCAGTTCTTC. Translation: CASSTINQQFF.

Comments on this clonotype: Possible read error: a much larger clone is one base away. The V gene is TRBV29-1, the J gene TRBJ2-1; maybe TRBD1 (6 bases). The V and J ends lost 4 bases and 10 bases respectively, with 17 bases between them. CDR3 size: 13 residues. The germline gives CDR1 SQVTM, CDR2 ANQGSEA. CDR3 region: CSVVEDIGQEQFF. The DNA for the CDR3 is TGCAGCGTTGTAGAAGACATTGGACAGGAGCAGTTCTTC.

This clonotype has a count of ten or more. DNA of the CDR3: TGTGCCAGCAGCGCTAGGCTGAACTATGGCTACACCTTC. This sequence encodes CASSARLNYGYTF. The gene calls are TRBV9 and TRBJ1-2; D is unresolved. V lost 3 bases and J 2 bases, leaving 8 bases between the germline ends. This CDR3 has 13 residues. The V gene's germline CDR1 is SGDLS and CDR2 YYNGEE. The variable domain in full, completed from reference TRBV9 and TRBJ1-2, reads DSGVTQTPKHLITATGQRVTLRCSPRSGDLSVYWYQQSLDQGLQFLIQYYNGEERAKGNILERFSAQQFPDLHSELNLSSLELGDSALYFCASSARLNYGYTFGSGTRLTVV.

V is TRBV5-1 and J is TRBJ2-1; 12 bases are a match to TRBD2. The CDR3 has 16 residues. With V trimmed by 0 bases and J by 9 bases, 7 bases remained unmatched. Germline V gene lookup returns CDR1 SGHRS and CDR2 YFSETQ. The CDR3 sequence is CASSLVASGRGGEQFF. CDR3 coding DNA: TGCGCCAGCAGCTTGGTCGCTAGCGGGAGGGGAGGTGAGCAGTTCTTC.

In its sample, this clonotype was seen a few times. The CDR3 here is CASSLGTTPYEQYF. In DNA form, the CDR3 reads TGTGCCAGCAGCCTTGGGACTACACCCTACGAGCAGTACTTC. V is TRBV3-1 and J is TRBJ2-7; 7 bases fit TRBD2. V lost 4 bases and J lost 2; bases outside the gene matches: 5. Germline V CDR1 and CDR2: LGHDT, YNNKEL (reference sequence). The CDR3 consists of 14 residues.

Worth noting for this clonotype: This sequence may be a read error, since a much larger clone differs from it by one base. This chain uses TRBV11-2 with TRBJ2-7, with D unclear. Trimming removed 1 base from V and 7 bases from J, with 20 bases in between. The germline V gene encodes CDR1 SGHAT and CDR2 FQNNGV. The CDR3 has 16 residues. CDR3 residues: CASSLVGRIMNNEQYF. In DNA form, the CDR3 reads TGTGCCAGCAGCTTAGTAGGTCGAATTATGAACAATGAGCAGTACTTC.

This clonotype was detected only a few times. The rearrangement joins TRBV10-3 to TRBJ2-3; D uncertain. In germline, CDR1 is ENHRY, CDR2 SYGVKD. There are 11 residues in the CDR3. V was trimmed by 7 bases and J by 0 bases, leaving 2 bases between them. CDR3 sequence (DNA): TGTGCCATCACTAGCACAGATACGCAGTATTTT. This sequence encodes CAITSTDTQYF.

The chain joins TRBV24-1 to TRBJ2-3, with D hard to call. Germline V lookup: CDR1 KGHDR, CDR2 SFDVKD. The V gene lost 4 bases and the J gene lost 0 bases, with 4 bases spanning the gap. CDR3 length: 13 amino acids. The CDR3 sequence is CATSDFSTDTQYF. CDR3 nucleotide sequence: TGTGCCACCAGTGACTTTAGCACAGATACGCAGTATTTT.

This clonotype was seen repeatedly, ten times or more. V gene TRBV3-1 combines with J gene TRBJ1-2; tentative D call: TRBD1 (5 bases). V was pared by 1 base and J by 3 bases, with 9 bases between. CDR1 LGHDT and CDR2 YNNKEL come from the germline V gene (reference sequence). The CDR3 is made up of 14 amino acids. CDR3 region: CASSQGAGHYGYTF. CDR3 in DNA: TGTGCCAGCAGCCAAGGTGCGGGACACTATGGCTACACCTTC.

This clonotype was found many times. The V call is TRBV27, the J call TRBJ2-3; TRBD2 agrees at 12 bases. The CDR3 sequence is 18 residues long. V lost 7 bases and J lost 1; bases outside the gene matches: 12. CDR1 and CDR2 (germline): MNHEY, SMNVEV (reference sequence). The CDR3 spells CASMGKLAGGPGTDTQYF. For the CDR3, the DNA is TGTGCCAGCATGGGGAAGCTAGCGGGAGGGCCCGGCACAGATACGCAGTATTTT.

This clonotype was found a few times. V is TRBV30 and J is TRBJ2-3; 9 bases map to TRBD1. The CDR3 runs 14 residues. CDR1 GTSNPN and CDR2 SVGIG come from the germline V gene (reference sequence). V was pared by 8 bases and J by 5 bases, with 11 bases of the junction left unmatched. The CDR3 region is CAGGLTGGQDTQYF. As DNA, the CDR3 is TGTGCCGGGGGCCTGACAGGGGGACAAGATACGCAGTATTTT.

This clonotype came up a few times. CDR3 in DNA: TGTGCCTGGACTTCCCGACTAGCGGGAGATTGGGATGAGCAGTTCTTC. It translates to CAWTSRLAGDWDEQFF. The V call is TRBV30, the J call TRBJ2-1, with TRBD2 identical over 12 bases. Looked up from germline, CDR1 is GTSNPN and CDR2 is SVGIG (reference sequence). V shed 4 bases and J 8 bases; nucleotides not matched to a gene: 12. The length of the CDR3 is 16 residues.

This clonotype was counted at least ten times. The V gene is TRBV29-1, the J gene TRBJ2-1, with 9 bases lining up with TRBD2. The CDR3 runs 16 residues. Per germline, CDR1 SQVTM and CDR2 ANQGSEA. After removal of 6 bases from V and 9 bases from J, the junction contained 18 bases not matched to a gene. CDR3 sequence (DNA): TGCAGCGTCGGCGGGGGGGACGGGACTATAGTTATTGAGCAGTTCTTC. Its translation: CSVGGGDGTIVIEQFF.

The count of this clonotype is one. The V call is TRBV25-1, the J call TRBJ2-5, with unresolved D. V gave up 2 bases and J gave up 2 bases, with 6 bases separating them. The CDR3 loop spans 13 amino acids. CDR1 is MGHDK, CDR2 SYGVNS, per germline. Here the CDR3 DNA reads TGTGCCAGCAGTGAAAGGGCACAAGAGACCCAGTACTTC. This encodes CASSERAQETQYF.

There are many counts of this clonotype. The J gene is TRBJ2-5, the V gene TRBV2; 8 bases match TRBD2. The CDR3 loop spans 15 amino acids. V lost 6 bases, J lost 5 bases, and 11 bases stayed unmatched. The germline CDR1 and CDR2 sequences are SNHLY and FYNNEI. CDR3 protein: CASSGPGTRVETQYF. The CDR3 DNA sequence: TGTGCCAGCAGCGGTCCCGGGACTAGGGTGGAGACCCAGTACTTC.

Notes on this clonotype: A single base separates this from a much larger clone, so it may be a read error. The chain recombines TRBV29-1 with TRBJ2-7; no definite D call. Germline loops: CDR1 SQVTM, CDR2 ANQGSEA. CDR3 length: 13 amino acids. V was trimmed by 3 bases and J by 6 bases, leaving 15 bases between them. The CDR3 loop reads CSVEAQVVGEQYF. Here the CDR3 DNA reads TGCAGCGTTGAGGCTCAGGTAGTCGGCGAGCAGTACTTC.

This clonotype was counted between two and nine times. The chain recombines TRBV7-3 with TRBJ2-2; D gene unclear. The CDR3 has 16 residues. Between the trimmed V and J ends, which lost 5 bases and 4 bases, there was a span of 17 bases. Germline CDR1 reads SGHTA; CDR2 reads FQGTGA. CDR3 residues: CASSHGGSLSTGELFF. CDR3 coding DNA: TGTGCCAGCAGCCACGGTGGGTCACTTTCCACCGGGGAGCTGTTTTTT. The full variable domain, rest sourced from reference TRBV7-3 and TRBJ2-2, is GAGVSQTPSNKVTEKGKYVELRCDPISGHTALYWYRQSLGQGPEFLIYFQGTGAADDSGLPNDRFFAVRPEGSVSTLKIQRTERGDSAVYLCASSHGGSLSTGELFFGEGSRLTVL.

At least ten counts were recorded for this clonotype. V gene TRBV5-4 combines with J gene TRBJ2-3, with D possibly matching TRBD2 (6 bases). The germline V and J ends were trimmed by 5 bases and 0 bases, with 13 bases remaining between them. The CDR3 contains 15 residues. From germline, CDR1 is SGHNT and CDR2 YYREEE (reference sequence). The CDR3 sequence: CASRTGGTSTDTQYF. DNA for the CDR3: TGTGCCAGCAGGACGGGCGGGACTAGCACAGATACGCAGTATTTT.

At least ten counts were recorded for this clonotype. The CDR3 here is CASSYNRGPYNEQFF. The CDR3 DNA follows: TGTGCCAGCAGTTATAACAGGGGGCCCTACAATGAGCAGTTCTTC. The V gene is TRBV6-9, the J gene TRBJ2-1; 9 bases agree with TRBD1. The CDR3 runs to 15 residues. Germline V gene data show CDR1 as MNHGY and CDR2 as SVAAGI. Trimming cost V 2 bases and J 2 bases; bases outside gene matches: 1.

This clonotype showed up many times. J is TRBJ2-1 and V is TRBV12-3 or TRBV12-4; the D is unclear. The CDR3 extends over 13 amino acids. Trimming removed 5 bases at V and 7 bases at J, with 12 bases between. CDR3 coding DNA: TGTGCCAGCAGTAGTCGACAAAAAAATGAGCAGTTCTTC. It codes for CASSSRQKNEQFF.

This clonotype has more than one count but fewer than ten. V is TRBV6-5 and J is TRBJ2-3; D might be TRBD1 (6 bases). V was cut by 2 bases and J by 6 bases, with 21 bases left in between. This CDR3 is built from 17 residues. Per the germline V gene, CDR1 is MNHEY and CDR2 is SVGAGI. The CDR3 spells CASSYRNMLQGYDTQYF. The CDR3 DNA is TGTGCCAGCAGTTACCGTAATATGCTACAGGGTTACGATACGCAGTATTTT.

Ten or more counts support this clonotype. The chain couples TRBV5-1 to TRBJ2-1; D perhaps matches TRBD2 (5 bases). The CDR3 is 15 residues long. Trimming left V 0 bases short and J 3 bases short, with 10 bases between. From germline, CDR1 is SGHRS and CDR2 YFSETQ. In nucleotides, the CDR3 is TGCGCCAGCAGCTTGGTTTACGGGAACTACAATGAGCAGTTCTTC. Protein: CASSLVYGNYNEQFF. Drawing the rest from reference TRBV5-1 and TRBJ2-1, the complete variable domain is KAGVTQTPRYLIKTRGQQVTLSCSPISGHRSVSWYQQTPGQGLQFLFEYFSETQRNKGNFPGRFSGRQFSNSRSEMNVSTLELGDSALYLCASSLVYGNYNEQFFGPGTRLTVL.

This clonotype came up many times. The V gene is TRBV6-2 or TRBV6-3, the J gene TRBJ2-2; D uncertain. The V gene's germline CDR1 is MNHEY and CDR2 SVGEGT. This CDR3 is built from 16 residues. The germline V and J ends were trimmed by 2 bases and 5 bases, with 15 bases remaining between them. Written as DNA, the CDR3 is TGTGCCAGCAGTTACAATAGTTTTGGGTTGACCGGGGAGCTGTTTTTT. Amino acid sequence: CASSYNSFGLTGELFF.

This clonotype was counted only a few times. This CDR3 reads CASSLRGVPGDGYTF. CDR3 bases: TGCGCCAGCAGCTTGCGAGGGGTGCCAGGCGATGGCTACACCTTC. The rearrangement joins TRBV5-1 to TRBJ1-2; TRBD1 might be the D (5 bases). V lost 1 base to trimming and J lost 6 bases, with 16 bases between them. Germline CDR1 is SGHRS and CDR2 is YFSETQ. The CDR3 totals 15 residues.

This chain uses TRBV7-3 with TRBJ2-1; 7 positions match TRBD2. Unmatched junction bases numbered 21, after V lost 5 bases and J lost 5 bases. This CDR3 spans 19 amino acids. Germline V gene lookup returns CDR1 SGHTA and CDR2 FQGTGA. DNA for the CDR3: TGTGCCAGCAGCCCCCCCCCCGCGGGAGCGAGGGACCAGAACAATGAGCAGTTCTTC. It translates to CASSPPPAGARDQNNEQFF.